These T cell receptor beta chains were read from a single sample in a study of cytomegalovirus exposure and HLA in healthy donors. The assay was immunoSEQ multiplex PCR, and TCRdb's table has in-frame clones only and misses some. The table includes approximately 230,000 clones, more than 85% detected once. Sequencing input: PBMCs. All receptors derive from a man between 18 and 29 years old in good health and CMV-seropositive. CDR3s include the opening cysteine and the closing phenylalanine or tryptophan. D genes are given only for firm matches. The size entry is marked missing in some rows and otherwise reads once, few, many or a size class.

length,D,size,J,V,CDR3,DNA
14,NA,NA,TRBJ2-2,TRBV19,CASSGTGNTGELFF,TGTGCCAGTAGCGGGACCGGGAACACCGGGGAGCTGTTTTTT
14,NA,NA,TRBJ1-1,TRBV19,CASRDAGTNTEAFF,TGTGCCAGTAGGGATGCCGGGACGAACACTGAAGCTTTCTTT
14,NA,NA,TRBJ2-5,TRBV2,CASSERGLQETQYF,TGTGCCAGCAGTGAACGGGGACTTCAAGAGACCCAGTACTTC
12,NA,NA,TRBJ1-1,TRBV7-9,CASSLMEAEAFF,TGTGCCAGCAGCCTGATGGAGGCTGAAGCTTTCTTT
18,TRBD2,NA,TRBJ2-5,TRBV4-3,CASSQDYTSGRSSETQYF,TGCGCCAGCAGCCAAGATTACACTAGCGGGAGAAGCTCGGAGACCCAGTACTTC
14,TRBD1,NA,TRBJ1-2,TRBV2,CASSVGQGADGYTF,TGTGCCAGCAGTGTGGGACAGGGGGCAGATGGCTACACCTTC
15,TRBD2,NA,TRBJ2-7,TRBV5-4,CASSLVERETHEQYF,TGTGCCAGCAGCTTGGTGGAGCGGGAGACCCACGAGCAGTACTTC
13,TRBD1,NA,TRBJ2-7,TRBV11-2,CASSVDRVHEQYF,TGTGCCAGCAGTGTGGACAGGGTGCACGAGCAGTACTTC
16,NA,NA,TRBJ2-7,TRBV5-1,CASSPTPVGSSYEQYF,TGCGCCAGCAGCCCTACCCCCGTTGGGAGCTCCTACGAGCAGTACTTC
16,TRBD2,once,TRBJ2-5,TRBV10-3,CAISDSLAGMEETQYF,TGTGCCATCAGTGATTCCCTAGCGGGAATGGAGGAGACCCAGTACTTC
16,NA,NA,TRBJ2-1,TRBV30,CAWSVETSSSYNEQFF,TGTGCCTGGAGTGTTGAGACATCAAGCTCCTACAATGAGCAGTTCTTC
13,NA,NA,TRBJ2-6,TRBV10-3,CAITDASANVLTF,TGTGCCATCACCGACGCTTCGGCCAACGTCCTGACTTTC
13,NA,NA,TRBJ1-1,TRBV6-4,CASRNRVDTEAFF,TGTGCCAGCAGAAACAGGGTTGACACTGAAGCTTTCTTT
15,TRBD2,NA,TRBJ2-3,TRBV6-5,CASSPRTSGTDTQYF,TGTGCCAGCAGCCCCCGGACTAGCGGCACAGATACGCAGTATTTT
13,NA,NA,TRBJ1-2,TRBV6-8,CASRIGRSHGYTF,TGTGCCAGCAGGATTGGGCGATCTCATGGCTACACCTTC
15,NA,NA,TRBJ1-5,TRBV4-1,CASSHVTSGTRPQHF,TGCGCCAGCAGCCACGTTACGTCAGGGACTCGGCCCCAGCATTTT
14,NA,NA,TRBJ1-2,TRBV6-5,CASSYDRRVGGYTF,TGTGCCAGCAGTTACGATCGGAGGGTGGGTGGCTACACCTTC
12,NA,once,TRBJ2-1,TRBV19,CATPPDPNEQFF,TGTGCCACCCCCCCCGACCCCAATGAGCAGTTCTTC
14,NA,NA,TRBJ2-1,TRBV5-1,CASSSDGLVGEQFF,TGCGCCAGCAGCTCCGACGGACTGGTCGGTGAGCAGTTCTTC
14,TRBD1,NA,TRBJ2-7,TRBV9,CASSGQGAHGEQYF,TGTGCCAGCAGCGGGCAGGGGGCGCACGGTGAGCAGTACTTC
13,NA,NA,TRBJ1-1,TRBV5-1,CASSYGGNTEAFF,TGCGCCAGCAGCTATGGGGGGAACACTGAAGCTTTCTTT
14,TRBD2,NA,TRBJ2-3,TRBV27,CASRTLAGPDTQYF,TGTGCCAGCAGAACACTAGCGGGACCAGATACGCAGTATTTT
21,NA,once,TRBJ1-2,TRBV28,CASSSPGTTWVYLETVYGYTF,TGTGCCAGCAGTTCACCCGGGACGACCTGGGTATATCTGGAGACAGTCTATGGCTACACCTTC
17,NA,once,TRBJ2-6,TRBV18,CASSHGFLSSGANVLTF,TGTGCCAGCTCACATGGTTTCCTCAGCTCTGGGGCCAACGTCCTGACTTTC